There are many counts of the clone carrying this TCR beta chain. Its antigen is not identified. The sample originates from a study of Graves' ophthalmopathy and Graves' hyperthyroidism. Whole-study context: At the time of initial diagnosis and before any treatment, peripheral blood was collected. Study-wide results and caveats: A classifier, a 13-signature model, separated ophthalmopathy from stable hyperthyroidism with about 87% sensitivity and approximately 81% specificity. Thyroid clonotypes that were expanded above 0.001 frequency mostly also appeared in blood.

Germline assignment: CDR1 MNHEY and CDR2 SVGAGI. V gave up 6 bases and J gave up 5 bases, with 19 bases separating them. CDR3 length: 15 amino acids. Amplified material comprised TCR beta CDR3 regions derived from RNA transcripts. Second-round multiplex PCR came after a first-round RT-PCR that employed HTBI primers. One entry per CDR3 protein results from TCRdb running MiXCR on the multiplex PCR reads. The profile covers 400,000 or so distinct CDR3 sequences, with 15% appearing a single time and 5.5% to 7% taken by the ten largest. People with hyperthyroidism were aged 18 to 65 and newly diagnosed, under 2 months' duration.

The clonotype originates from a woman aged 18-30 years with stable Graves' hyperthyroidism. This chain uses TRBV6-5 with TRBJ2-5; TRBD1 might be the D (6 bases). The sample comprised peripheral blood. The CDR3 loop reads CASSYADSPVETQYF. CDR3 DNA sequence: TGTGCCAGCAGCTACGCGGACAGCCCCGTTGAGACCCAGTACTTC.